Sequencing of this T cell receptor (beta chain) was carried out in a study of T-cell reconstitution after alpha-beta-depleted transplantation in children. The TCRbeta library incorporated unique molecular identifiers. TCRdb processed the PCR reads anew with MiXCR; each CDR3 protein has one entry. The sample has hundreds of thousands of distinct CDR3 sequences, over 9.5% seen once. Germline V gene data show CDR1 as SGHAT and CDR2 as FQNNGV. The V segment lost 6 bases and the J segment 6 bases; nucleotides outside the gene matches: 14. CDR3 length: 16 amino acids. The chain is built from TRBV11-2 and TRBJ2-3; 8 nucleotides agree with TRBD1. The sequenced sample was PBMCs from the stem cell graft donor, obtained from the stem cell graft. The TCR sequence derives from a human donor who donated a stem cell graft to a child with acute myeloid leukemia. The chain's CDR3 is CASRPAPDRAPDTQYF. Written as DNA, the CDR3 is TGTGCCAGCAGGCCGGCACCGGACAGGGCCCCCGATACGCAGTATTTT.